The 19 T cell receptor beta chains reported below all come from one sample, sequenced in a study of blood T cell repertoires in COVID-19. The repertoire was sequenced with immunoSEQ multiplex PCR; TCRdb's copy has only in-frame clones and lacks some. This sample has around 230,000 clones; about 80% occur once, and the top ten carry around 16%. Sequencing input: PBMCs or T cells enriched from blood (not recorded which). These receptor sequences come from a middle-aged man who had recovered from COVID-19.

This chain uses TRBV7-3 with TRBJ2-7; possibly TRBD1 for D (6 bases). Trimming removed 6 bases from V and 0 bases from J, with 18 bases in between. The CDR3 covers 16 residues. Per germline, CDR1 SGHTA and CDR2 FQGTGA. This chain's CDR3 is CASSFCSQGSSYEQYF. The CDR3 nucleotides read TGTGCCAGCAGTTTCTGCTCACAGGGTAGCTCCTACGAGCAGTACTTC.

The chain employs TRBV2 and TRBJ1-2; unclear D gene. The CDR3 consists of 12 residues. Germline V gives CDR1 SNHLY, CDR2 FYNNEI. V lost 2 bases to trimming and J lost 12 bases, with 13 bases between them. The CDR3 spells CASSEMEGFDTF. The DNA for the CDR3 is TGTGCCAGCAGTGAAATGGAGGGCTTTGACACCTTC. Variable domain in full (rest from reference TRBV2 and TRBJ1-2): EPEVTQTPSHQVTQMGQEVILRCVPISNHLYFYWYRQILGQKVEFLVSFYNNEISEKSEIFDDQFSVERPDGSNFTLKIRSTKLEDSAMYFCASSEMEGFDTFGSGTRLTVV.

CDR3 sequence reads: CASSQVPGLGQPQHF. CDR3 bases: TGCGCCAGCAGCCAAGTCCCGGGGTTGGGTCAGCCCCAGCATTTT. This chain joins TRBV4-1 and TRBJ1-5, with D uncertain. Germline loops: CDR1 MGHRA, CDR2 YSYEKL. Trimming removed 1 base at V and 6 bases at J, with 13 bases between. This CDR3 is 15 amino acids long.

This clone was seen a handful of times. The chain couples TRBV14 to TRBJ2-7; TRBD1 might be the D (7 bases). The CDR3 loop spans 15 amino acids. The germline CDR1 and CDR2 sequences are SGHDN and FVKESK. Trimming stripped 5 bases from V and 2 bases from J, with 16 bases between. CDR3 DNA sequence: TGTGCCAGCAGCTCTCAACCAGGGGGGACCTACGAGCAGTACTTC. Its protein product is CASSSQPGGTYEQYF.

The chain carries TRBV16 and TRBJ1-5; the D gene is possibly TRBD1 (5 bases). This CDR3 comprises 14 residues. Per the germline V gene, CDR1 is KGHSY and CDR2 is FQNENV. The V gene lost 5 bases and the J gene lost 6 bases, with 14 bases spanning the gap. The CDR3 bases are TGTGCCAGCAGCAAAGACAGAAACTCTCAGCCCCAGCATTTT. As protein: CASSKDRNSQPQHF.

The CDR3 spells CASSPWTAGPATNEKLFF. In nucleotides, the CDR3 is TGCGCCAGCAGCCCTTGGACAGCTGGACCTGCAACTAATGAAAAACTGTTTTTT. This sequence joins TRBV5-1 and TRBJ1-4; D is perhaps TRBD1 (6 bases). The CDR3 is made up of 18 amino acids. Between the trimmed V and J ends, which lost 4 bases and 0 bases, there was a span of 19 bases. Germline V CDR1 and CDR2: SGHRS, YFSETQ.

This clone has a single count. CDR3 coding DNA: TGTGCCAGCAGCGACCCACGGGTAGCCAAAAACATTCAGTACTTC. It is translated as CASSDPRVAKNIQYF. This chain uses TRBV27 with TRBJ2-4, with unresolved D. Germline V CDR1 and CDR2: MNHEY, SMNVEV (reference sequence). V was trimmed by 6 bases and J by 0 bases, leaving 12 bases between them. The CDR3 is 15 residues long.

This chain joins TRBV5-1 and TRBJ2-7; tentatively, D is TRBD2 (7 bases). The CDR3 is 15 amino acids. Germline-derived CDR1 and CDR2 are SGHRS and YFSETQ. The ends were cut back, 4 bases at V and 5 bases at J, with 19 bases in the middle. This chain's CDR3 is CASSPREGGSHEQYF. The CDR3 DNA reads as TGCGCCAGCAGCCCCAGAGAGGGGGGGTCTCACGAGCAGTACTTC.

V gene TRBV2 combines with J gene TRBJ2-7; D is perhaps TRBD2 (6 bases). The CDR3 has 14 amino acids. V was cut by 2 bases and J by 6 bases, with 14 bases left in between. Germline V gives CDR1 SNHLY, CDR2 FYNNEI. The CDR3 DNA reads TGTGCCAGCAGTGAAATGGAGCTAGCGTCCGAGCAGTACTTC. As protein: CASSEMELASEQYF.

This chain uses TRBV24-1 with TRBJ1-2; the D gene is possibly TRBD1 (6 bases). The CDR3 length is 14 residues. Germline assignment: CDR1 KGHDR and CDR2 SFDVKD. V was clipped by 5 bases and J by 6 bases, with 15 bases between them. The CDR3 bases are TGTGCCACCAGTGCCTCCGTCAGGGGCAATGGCTACACCTTC. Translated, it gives CATSASVRGNGYTF.

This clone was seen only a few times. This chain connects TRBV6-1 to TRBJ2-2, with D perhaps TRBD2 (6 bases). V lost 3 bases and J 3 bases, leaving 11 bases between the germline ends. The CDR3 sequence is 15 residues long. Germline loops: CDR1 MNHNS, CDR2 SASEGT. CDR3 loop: CASSEFGGDTGELFF. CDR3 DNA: TGTGCCAGCAGTGAGTTCGGCGGGGACACCGGGGAGCTGTTTTTT.

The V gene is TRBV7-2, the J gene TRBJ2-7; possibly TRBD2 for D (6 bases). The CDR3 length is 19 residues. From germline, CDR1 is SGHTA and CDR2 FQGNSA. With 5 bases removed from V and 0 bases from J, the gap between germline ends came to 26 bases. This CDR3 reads CASSAGILRVSGTSYEQYF. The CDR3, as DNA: TGTGCCAGCAGCGCGGGAATCCTAAGAGTTAGCGGAACCTCCTACGAGCAGTACTTC.

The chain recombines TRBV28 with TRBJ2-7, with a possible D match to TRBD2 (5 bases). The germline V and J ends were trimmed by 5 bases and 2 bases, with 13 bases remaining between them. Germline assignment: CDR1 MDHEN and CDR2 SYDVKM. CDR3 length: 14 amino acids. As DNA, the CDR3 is TGTGCCAGCAGTCCTGGACTTCCTGCCTACGAGCAGTACTTC. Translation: CASSPGLPAYEQYF.

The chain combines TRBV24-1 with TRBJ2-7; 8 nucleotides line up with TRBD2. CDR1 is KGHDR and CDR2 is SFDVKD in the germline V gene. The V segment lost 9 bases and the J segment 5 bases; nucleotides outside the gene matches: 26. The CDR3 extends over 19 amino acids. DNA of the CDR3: TGTGCCACCTCTCCCACGGATAAGTTAGCGGGGACTAAGCCCCACGAGCAGTACTTC. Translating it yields CATSPTDKLAGTKPHEQYF.

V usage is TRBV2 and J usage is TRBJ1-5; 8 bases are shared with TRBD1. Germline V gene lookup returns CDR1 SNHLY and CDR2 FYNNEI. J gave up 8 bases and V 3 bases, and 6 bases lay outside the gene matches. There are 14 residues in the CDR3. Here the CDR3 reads CASSDFGQGEPQHF. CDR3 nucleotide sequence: TGTGCCAGCAGTGATTTTGGACAGGGAGAGCCCCAGCATTTT.

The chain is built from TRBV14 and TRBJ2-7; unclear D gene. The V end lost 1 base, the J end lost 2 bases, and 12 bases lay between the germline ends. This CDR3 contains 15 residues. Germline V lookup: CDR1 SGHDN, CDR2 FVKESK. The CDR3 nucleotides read TGTGCCAGCAGCCAAGTCGCAGTTTTGCCCTACGAGCAGTACTTC. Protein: CASSQVAVLPYEQYF.

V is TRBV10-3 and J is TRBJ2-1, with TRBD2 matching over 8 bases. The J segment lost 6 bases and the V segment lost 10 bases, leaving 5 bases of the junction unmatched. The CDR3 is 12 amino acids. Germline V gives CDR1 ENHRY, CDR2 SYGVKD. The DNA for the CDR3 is TGTGCCACCGAGGGGACTAGCAATGAGCAGTTCTTC. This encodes CATEGTSNEQFF.

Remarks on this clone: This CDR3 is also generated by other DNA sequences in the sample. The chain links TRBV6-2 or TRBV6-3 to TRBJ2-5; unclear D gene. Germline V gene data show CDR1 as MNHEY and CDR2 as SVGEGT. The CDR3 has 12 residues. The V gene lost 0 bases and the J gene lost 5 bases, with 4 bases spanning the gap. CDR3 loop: CASSYSSETQYF. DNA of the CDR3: TGTGCCAGCAGTTACTCCTCGGAGACCCAGTACTTC.

CDR3 DNA sequence: TGTGCCACCAGTGATCGTGCGGGGGGGAGGGATACGCAGTATTTT. Its protein is CATSDRAGGRDTQYF. The chain has TRBV24-1 and TRBJ2-3; TRBD2 matches at 9 bases. This CDR3 is built from 15 residues. Germline trimming cut 3 bases from V and 6 bases from J; bases unmatched to any gene: 6. CDR1 is KGHDR, CDR2 SFDVKD, per germline.